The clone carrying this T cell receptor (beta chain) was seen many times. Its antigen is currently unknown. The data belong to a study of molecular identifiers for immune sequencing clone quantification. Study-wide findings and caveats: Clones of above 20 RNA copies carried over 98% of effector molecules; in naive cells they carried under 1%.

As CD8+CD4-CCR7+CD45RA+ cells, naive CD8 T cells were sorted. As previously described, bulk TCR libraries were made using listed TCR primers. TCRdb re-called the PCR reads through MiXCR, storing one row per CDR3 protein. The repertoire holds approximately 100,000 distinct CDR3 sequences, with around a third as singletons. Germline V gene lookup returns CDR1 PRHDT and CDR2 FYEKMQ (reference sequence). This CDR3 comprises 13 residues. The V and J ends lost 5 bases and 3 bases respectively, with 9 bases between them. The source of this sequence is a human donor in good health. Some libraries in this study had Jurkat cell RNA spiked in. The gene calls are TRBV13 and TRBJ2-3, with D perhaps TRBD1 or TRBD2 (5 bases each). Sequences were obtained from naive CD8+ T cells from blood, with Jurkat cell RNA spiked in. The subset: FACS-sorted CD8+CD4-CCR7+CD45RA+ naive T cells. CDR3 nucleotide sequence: TGTGCCAGCAGCGAGGGACGGACAGATACGCAGTATTTT. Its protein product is CASSEGRTDTQYF. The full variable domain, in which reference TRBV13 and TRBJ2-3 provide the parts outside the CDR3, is AAGVIQSPRHLIKEKRETATLKCYPIPRHDTVYWYQQGPGQDPQFLISFYEKMQSDKGSIPDRFSAQQFSDYHSELNMSSLELGDSALYFCASSEGRTDTQYFGPGTRLTVL.